The 24 T cell receptor beta chains reported below all come from one sample, sequenced in a study of blood T cell repertoires in COVID-19. Sequencing was performed with immunoSEQ multiplex PCR; in TCRdb, only in-frame clones are kept and a portion is missing. The table lists hundreds of thousands of clones, 80% to 90% of them singletons. The sample taken for sequencing was peripheral blood. Source of these receptors: a man between 25 and 39 years old with active or convalescent COVID-19.

V gene TRBV19 combines with J gene TRBJ1-5, with a weak D call TRBD1 (5 bases). The CDR3 is made up of 15 amino acids. V was cut by 6 bases and J by 3 bases, with 15 bases left in between. The germline gives CDR1 LNHDA, CDR2 SQIVND (reference sequence). The CDR3, as DNA: TGTGCCAGTAGCCCTGGGAAGGGGCCCAATCAGCCCCAGCATTTT. Amino acids: CASSPGKGPNQPQHF.

This chain links TRBV19 with TRBJ2-1; perhaps TRBD2 as D (5 bases). Germline V CDR1 and CDR2: LNHDA, SQIVND (reference sequence). V lost 3 bases to trimming and J lost 7 bases, with 13 bases between them. CDR3 length: 14 residues. In DNA, the CDR3 is TGTGCCAGTAGTATCAGTCGGGGTTGGAATGAGCAGTTCTTC. Amino acid sequence: CASSISRGWNEQFF.

The genes are TRBV13 and TRBJ2-3; TRBD2 aligns across 11 bases. There are 18 residues in the CDR3. J gave up 7 bases and V 5 bases, and 17 bases lay outside the gene matches. Germline V lookup: CDR1 PRHDT, CDR2 FYEKMQ (reference sequence). The CDR3 DNA reads as TGTGCCAGCAGCCACCCCCCTCTACTAGCGGGAGTCTCGAATACGCAGTATTTT. It is translated as CASSHPPLLAGVSNTQYF. The entire variable domain, with the rest obtained from reference TRBV13 and TRBJ2-3, is as follows: AAGVIQSPRHLIKEKRETATLKCYPIPRHDTVYWYQQGPGQDPQFLISFYEKMQSDKGSIPDRFSAQQFSDYHSELNMSSLELGDSALYFCASSHPPLLAGVSNTQYFGPGTRLTVL.

V usage is TRBV14 and J usage is TRBJ2-7; 11 bases map to TRBD1. V dropped 4 bases and J dropped 1; count of bases not matched to a gene: 3. The CDR3 spans 15 residues. Looked up from germline, CDR1 is SGHDN and CDR2 is FVKESK. CDR3 protein: CASSRGTGGSYEQYF. Here the CDR3 DNA reads TGTGCCAGCAGCCGAGGGACAGGGGGATCCTACGAGCAGTACTTC.

V usage is TRBV19 and J usage is TRBJ2-1, with D perhaps matching TRBD2 (6 bases). The CDR3 contains 14 residues. V gave up 7 bases and J gave up 5 bases, with 15 bases separating them. Germline-derived CDR1 and CDR2 are LNHDA and SQIVND (reference sequence). The CDR3 spells CASIIVDYNNEQFF. The CDR3 DNA reads TGTGCCAGTATCATCGTGGACTATAACAATGAGCAGTTCTTC.

This clone showed up just a few times. CDR3 residues: CASSLYYREGGTDTQYF. CDR3 DNA: TGTGCCAGCAGCCTTTATTATCGGGAGGGCGGCACAGATACGCAGTATTTT. The chain couples TRBV4-2 to TRBJ2-3; 8 nucleotides align to TRBD2. There are 17 residues in the CDR3. V dropped 4 bases and J dropped 1; count of bases not matched to a gene: 10. Germline V gene sequence: CDR1 LGHNA, CDR2 YNFKEQ.

The chain recombines TRBV13 with TRBJ2-1; TRBD2 aligns across 15 bases. This CDR3 is built from 18 residues. Germline lookup yields CDR1 PRHDT and CDR2 FYEKMQ (reference sequence). Unmatched junction bases numbered 5, after V lost 3 bases and J lost 2 bases. DNA of the CDR3: TGTGCCAGCAGCTTGGGACTAGCGGGGGGCTCCACCTACAATGAGCAGTTCTTC. Protein: CASSLGLAGGSTYNEQFF.

J is TRBJ2-3 and V is TRBV6-5; maybe TRBD2 (5 bases). The CDR3 totals 13 residues. Per the germline V gene, CDR1 is MNHEY and CDR2 is SVGAGI. Trimming stripped 2 bases from V and 3 bases from J, with 6 bases between. Here the CDR3 DNA reads TGTGCCAGCAGTTACCGGGGAACAGATACGCAGTATTTT. Translation: CASSYRGTDTQYF.

The CDR3 loop is CASSPDTSYGYTF. CDR3 bases: TGTGCCAGCAGTCCTGACACCTCCTATGGCTACACCTTC. The V call is TRBV6-6, the J call TRBJ1-2; D unclear. CDR1 MNHNY and CDR2 SVGAGI come from the germline V gene (reference sequence). V dropped 5 bases and J dropped 4 bases, with 11 bases sitting between them. The CDR3 has 13 residues.

The CDR3 protein is CASRPLTGPGYTF. CDR3 DNA: TGTGCCAGCAGACCACTGACAGGACCTGGCTACACCTTC. The genes are TRBV12-3 or TRBV12-4 and TRBJ1-2, with D possibly being TRBD1 (6 bases). CDR3 length: 13 amino acids. V lost 6 bases and J 7 bases, leaving 15 bases between the germline ends.

The chain employs TRBV10-1 and TRBJ1-4, with D hard to call. Trimming cost V 8 bases and J 2 bases, with 12 bases left between them. Germline CDR1 reads WNHNN; CDR2 reads SYGVQD (reference sequence). The CDR3 spans 14 residues. CDR3 nucleotide sequence: TGCGCCAGCTCCGGGTGGGTGACTAATGAAAAACTGTTTTTT. Residues: CASSGWVTNEKLFF.

The chain carries TRBV7-8 and TRBJ2-7; TRBD1 might be the D (6 bases). V lost 6 bases, J lost 6 bases, and 12 bases lay in between. The germline gives CDR1 SGHVS, CDR2 FQNEAQ. The CDR3 runs to 12 residues. The CDR3 here is CASRTGRGEQYF. As DNA, the CDR3 is TGTGCCAGCAGGACAGGCCGCGGCGAGCAGTACTTC.

The genes are TRBV5-1 and TRBJ2-3; unclear D gene. The CDR3 has 14 amino acids. V was shortened by 8 bases and J by 1 base, with 14 bases between the two germline ends. The V gene's germline CDR1 is SGHRS and CDR2 YFSETQ. The CDR3 sequence is CASRQRVGTDTQYF. CDR3 sequence (DNA): TGCGCCAGTAGGCAACGGGTGGGCACAGATACGCAGTATTTT.

This rearrangement joins TRBV7-3 to TRBJ2-7, with D possibly being TRBD1 (9 bases). Per the germline V gene, CDR1 is SGHTA and CDR2 is FQGTGA. The CDR3 is 15 residues long. V lost 5 bases and J 2 bases, leaving 16 bases between the germline ends. DNA of the CDR3: TGTGCCAGCAGCCCGGGAGGGACAGGGACCTACGAGCAGTACTTC. Translated, it gives CASSPGGTGTYEQYF. Variable domain in full (rest from reference TRBV7-3 and TRBJ2-7): GAGVSQTPSNKVTEKGKYVELRCDPISGHTALYWYRQSLGQGPEFLIYFQGTGAADDSGLPNDRFFAVRPEGSVSTLKIQRTERGDSAVYLCASSPGGTGTYEQYFGPGTRLTVT.

The chain recombines TRBV9 with TRBJ2-7; 7 bases align to TRBD1. V was clipped by 3 bases and J by 1 base; unmatched bases: 7. CDR3 size: 15 residues. Germline values: CDR1 SGDLS, CDR2 YYNGEE. The CDR3 spells CASSADRDGSYEQYF. The CDR3 DNA sequence: TGTGCCAGCAGCGCTGACAGGGATGGGTCCTACGAGCAGTACTTC.

The chain recombines TRBV7-2 with TRBJ2-5; tentative D call: TRBD1 (6 bases). Germline V gene sequence: CDR1 SGHTA, CDR2 FQGNSA. The CDR3 is 14 amino acids. V was pared by 4 bases and J by 5 bases, with 14 bases between. The CDR3 nucleotides read TGTGCCAGCAGCTCCACAGGGATTGGGGAGACCCAGTACTTC. The encoded protein is CASSSTGIGETQYF.

A remark on this clone: One end of the junction is discordant with germline, which a read error may explain. V and J are TRBV7-9 and TRBJ2-5; TRBD2 aligns across 9 bases. The CDR3 is made up of 15 amino acids. CDR1 SEHNR and CDR2 FQNEAQ come from the germline V gene (reference sequence). The DNA of the CDR3 is TGTGCCAGCAGCCTAGCGGGACTAGTCGCAGAGACCCAGTACTTC. Amino acids: CASSLAGLVAETQYF.

This clone was seen a single time. V and J are TRBV20-1 and TRBJ2-5, with TRBD1 as a possible D gene (7 bases). Germline V gene sequence: CDR1 DFQATT, CDR2 SNEGSKA (reference sequence). The CDR3 consists of 11 residues. The CDR3 sequence: CSAGQQETQYF. DNA of the CDR3: TGCAGCGCGGGACAGCAAGAGACCCAGTACTTC.

The CDR3 DNA follows: TGTGCCAGCAGCCAATCCCCGGGGGAGCTGGAAGGAGCTTTCTTT. It specifies CASSQSPGELEGAFF. The chain links TRBV16 to TRBJ1-1; D is possibly TRBD1 (5 bases). Germline CDR1 reads KGHSY; CDR2 reads FQNENV. The germline V and J ends were trimmed by 0 bases and 10 bases, with 18 bases remaining between them. The CDR3 is made up of 15 amino acids. The entire variable domain, with the rest obtained from reference TRBV16 and TRBJ1-1, is as follows: GEEVAQTPKHLVRGEGQKAKLYCAPIKGHSYVFWYQQVLKNEFKFLISFQNENVFDETGMPKERFSAKCLPNSPCSLEIQATKLEDSAVYFCASSQSPGELEGAFFGQGTRLTVV.

The chain joins TRBV9 to TRBJ1-2; tentative D call: TRBD1 (5 bases). There are 14 residues in the CDR3. The germline V and J ends were trimmed by 0 bases and 4 bases, with 10 bases remaining between them. Germline-derived CDR1 and CDR2 are SGDLS and YYNGEE. CDR3 sequence reads: CASSVEGGVYGYTF. The DNA of the CDR3 is TGTGCCAGCAGCGTAGAGGGAGGGGTCTATGGCTACACCTTC.

This chain connects TRBV4-1 to TRBJ1-1, with TRBD1 identical over 7 bases. From germline, CDR1 is MGHRA and CDR2 YSYEKL. V was clipped by 1 base and J by 5 bases; unmatched bases: 4. This CDR3 contains 14 residues. CDR3 sequence reads: CASSQGQGKTEAFF. The CDR3 DNA reads as TGCGCCAGCAGCCAAGGACAGGGCAAAACTGAAGCTTTCTTT.

This clone was counted a single time. V gene TRBV3-1 (or the pseudogene TRBV3-2) combines with J gene TRBJ2-5, with 11 positions matching TRBD2. Germline CDR1 is LGHDT and CDR2 is YNNKEL (reference sequence). Trimming cost V 3 bases and J 0 bases; bases outside gene matches: 6. The CDR3 has 17 residues. CDR3 protein: CASSHLASGGNQETQYF. As DNA, the CDR3 is TGTGCCAGCAGCCACCTTGCTAGCGGGGGGAACCAAGAGACCCAGTACTTC.

The chain's CDR3 is CASSSWSNEQFF. The CDR3 DNA is TGTGCCAGCAGCAGCTGGAGCAATGAGCAGTTCTTC. The chain is built from TRBV28 and TRBJ2-1; D call uncertain. Germline values: CDR1 MDHEN, CDR2 SYDVKM. This CDR3 comprises 12 residues. V was trimmed by 6 bases and J by 6 bases, leaving 9 bases between them.

The V gene is TRBV28, the J gene TRBJ1-5; the D gene is possibly TRBD1 (5 bases). Germline V gives CDR1 MDHEN, CDR2 SYDVKM. This CDR3 has 16 amino acids. Between the trimmed V and J ends, which lost 7 bases and 2 bases, there was a span of 18 bases. The CDR3 region has the DNA TGTGCCAGCATCGAAGCTAGGGGTATGCGCAATCAGCCCCAGCATTTT. Translation: CASIEARGMRNQPQHF.